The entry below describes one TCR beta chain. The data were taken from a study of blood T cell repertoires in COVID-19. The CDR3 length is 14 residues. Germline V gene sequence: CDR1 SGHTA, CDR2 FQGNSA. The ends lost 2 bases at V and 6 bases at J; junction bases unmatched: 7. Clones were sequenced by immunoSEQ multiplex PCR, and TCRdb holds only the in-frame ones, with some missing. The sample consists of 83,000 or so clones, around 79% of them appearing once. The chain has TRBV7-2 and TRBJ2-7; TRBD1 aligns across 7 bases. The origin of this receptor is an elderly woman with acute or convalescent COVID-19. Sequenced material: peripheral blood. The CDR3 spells CASSLRQGELEQYF. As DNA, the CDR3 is TGTGCCAGCAGCTTAAGACAGGGAGAGCTCGAGCAGTACTTC.